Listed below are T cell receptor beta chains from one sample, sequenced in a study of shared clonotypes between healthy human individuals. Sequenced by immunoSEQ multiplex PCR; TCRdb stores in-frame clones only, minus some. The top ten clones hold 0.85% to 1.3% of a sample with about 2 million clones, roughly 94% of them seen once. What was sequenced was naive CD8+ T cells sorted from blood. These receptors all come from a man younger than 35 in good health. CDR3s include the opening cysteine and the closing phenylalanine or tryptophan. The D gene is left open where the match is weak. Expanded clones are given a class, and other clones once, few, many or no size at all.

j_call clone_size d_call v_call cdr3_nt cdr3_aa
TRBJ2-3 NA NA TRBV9 TGTGCCAGCAGCGCTCTCAGGACAGATACGCAGTATTTT CASSALRTDTQYF
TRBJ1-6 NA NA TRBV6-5 TGTGCCAGCAGTTACGCCCCAGGAGAGATTAATTCACCCCTCCACTTT CASSYAPGEINSPLHF
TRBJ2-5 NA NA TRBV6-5 TGTGCCAGCAGTTACGGGGGGTTGTTGGAGACCCAGTACTTC CASSYGGLLETQYF
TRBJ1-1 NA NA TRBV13 TGTGCCAGCAGTCAGCCGGGGTCGGAAGCTTTCTTT CASSQPGSEAFF
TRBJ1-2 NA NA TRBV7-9 TGTGCCAGCAGCTTGGGGGACCGGCTCCTTGGCTACACCTTC CASSLGDRLLGYTF
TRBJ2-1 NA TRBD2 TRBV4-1 TGCGCCAGCAGCCACAGCGGGAGTAACCATGAGCAGTTCTTC CASSHSGSNHEQFF
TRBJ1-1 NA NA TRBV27 TGTGCCAGCAGTTTTGGTCTAAACACTGAAGCTTTCTTT CASSFGLNTEAFF
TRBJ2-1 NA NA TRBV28 TGTGCCAGCAGTTTAGTAGACAATGAGCAGTTCTTC CASSLVDNEQFF
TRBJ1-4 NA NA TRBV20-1 TGCAGTGCTATCGATGGAAAACTGTTTTTT CSAIDGKLFF
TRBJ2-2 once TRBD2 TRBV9 TGTGCCAGCAGCGTAGGACTAGCGGGGAGTAACACCGGGGAGCTGTTTTTT CASSVGLAGSNTGELFF
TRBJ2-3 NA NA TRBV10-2 TGCGCCAGCAGTGACCAGACTCTAGACACAGATACGCAGTATTTT CASSDQTLDTDTQYF
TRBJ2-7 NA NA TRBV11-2 TGTGCCAGCAGCCCCTCCCCCACCTACGAGCAGTACTTC CASSPSPTYEQYF
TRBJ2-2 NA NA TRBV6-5 TGTGCCAGCGCGGGACTTAACACCGGGGAGCTGTTTTTT CASAGLNTGELFF
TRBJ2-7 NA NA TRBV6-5 TGTGCCAGCAGAATGAGGCTACCCTACGAGCAGTACTTC CASRMRLPYEQYF
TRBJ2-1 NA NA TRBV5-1 TGCGCCAGCAGCTTGGTGCGGGGAACTTACAATGAGCAGTTCTTC CASSLVRGTYNEQFF
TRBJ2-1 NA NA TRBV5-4 TGTGCCAGCAGCTTGAGTAGTGTAGAGCAGTTCTTC CASSLSSVEQFF
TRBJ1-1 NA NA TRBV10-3 TGTGCCATCAGTGGCAGCAACACTGAAGCTTTCTTT CAISGSNTEAFF
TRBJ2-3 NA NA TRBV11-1 TGTGCCAGCAGCTTTGTACTAGGGGCCACAGATACGCAGTATTTT CASSFVLGATDTQYF
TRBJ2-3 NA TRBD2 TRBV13 TGTGCCAGCAGCCCCGGGACTAGCGGCACTAGCACAGATACGCAGTATTTT CASSPGTSGTSTDTQYF
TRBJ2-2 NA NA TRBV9 TGTGCCAGCAGCGCCGGGGATACCGGGGAGCTGTTTTTT CASSAGDTGELFF
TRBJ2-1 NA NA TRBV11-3 TGTGCCAGCAGCTTAGATGAGCTAGGGGGGAACAATGAGCAGTTCTTC CASSLDELGGNNEQFF
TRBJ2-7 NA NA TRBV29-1 TGCAGCGTTGATGCAGGGTCCTATTCCTACGAGCAGTACTTC CSVDAGSYSYEQYF
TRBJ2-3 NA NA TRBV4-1 TGCGCCAGCAGCCTGGAGTCGGCTGGAAGCACAGATACGCAGTATTTT CASSLESAGSTDTQYF
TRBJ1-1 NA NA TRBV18 TGTGCCAGCTCACCTTCGGGTCTTGGGAACACTGAAGCTTTCTTT CASSPSGLGNTEAFF
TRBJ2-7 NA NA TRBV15 TGTGCCACCAGCAGCGGTTACGAGCAGTACTTC CATSSGYEQYF
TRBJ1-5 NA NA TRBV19 TGTGCCAGTAGTAACAGTACACCGCATTTT CASSNSTPHF
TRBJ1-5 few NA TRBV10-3 TGTGCCATCGGGACACTCAATCAGCCCCAGCATTTT CAIGTLNQPQHF
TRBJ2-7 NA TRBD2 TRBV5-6 TGTGCCAGCACTTGGACTAGCGGATACGAGCAGTACTTC CASTWTSGYEQYF
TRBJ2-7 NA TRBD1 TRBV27 TGTGCCAGCAGTTTATTGTCGGGACAGGGGGCCCACGAGCAGTACTTC CASSLLSGQGAHEQYF
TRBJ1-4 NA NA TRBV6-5 TGTGCCAGCAGTTACTACGGGGACCGAGAAAAACTGTTTTTT CASSYYGDREKLFF
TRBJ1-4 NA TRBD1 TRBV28 TGTGCCAGCAGTCCGGGACAGGGCGGTGTCACTAATGAAAAACTGTTTTTT CASSPGQGGVTNEKLFF
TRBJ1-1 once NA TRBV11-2 TGTGCCAGCAGCCCCACAATGAACACTGAAGCTTTCTTT CASSPTMNTEAFF
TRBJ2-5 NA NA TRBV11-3 TGTGCCAGCAGCCGAAGGATGGGGACGGAAGAGACCCAGTACTTC CASSRRMGTEETQYF
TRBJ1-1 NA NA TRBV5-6 TGTGCCAGCAGCTTAGGGGACCCAAGGTCAGCTTTCTTT CASSLGDPRSAFF
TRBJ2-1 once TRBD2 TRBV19 TGTGCCACCGCAGAGGGGAGCGGGATAAGGTACGGTTATGAGCAGTTCTTC CATAEGSGIRYGYEQFF
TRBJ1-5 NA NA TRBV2 TGTGCCAGCAGCCTTACTCTCGTCCTGGGAAATCAGCCCCAGCATTTT CASSLTLVLGNQPQHF
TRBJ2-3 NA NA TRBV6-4 TGTGCCAGCAGTGACTCGATTTGGGATACGCAGTATTTT CASSDSIWDTQYF
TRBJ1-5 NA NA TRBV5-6 TGTGCCAGCAGCTTGGCGGTAGTGGGGAATCAGCCCCAGCATTTT CASSLAVVGNQPQHF
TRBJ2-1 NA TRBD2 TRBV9 TGTGCCAGCAGTCAAGCGGGAGTCTCCTACAATGAGCAGTTCTTC CASSQAGVSYNEQFF
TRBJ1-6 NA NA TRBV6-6 TGTGCCAGCAGTCCGGATTCACCCCTCCACTTT CASSPDSPLHF
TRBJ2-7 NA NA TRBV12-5 TGTGCTAGTGGTTTTATGCGGGGCTTCTCCTACGAGCAGTACTTC CASGFMRGFSYEQYF
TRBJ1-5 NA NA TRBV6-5 TGTGCCAGCAGATTTTTCGTCGGGGAGCCCCAGCATTTT CASRFFVGEPQHF
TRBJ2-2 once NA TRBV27 TGTGCCAGCAGCCCAATAGGTGACGCGAACACCGGGGAGCTGTTTTTT CASSPIGDANTGELFF
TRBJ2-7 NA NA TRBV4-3 TGCGCCAGCAGCCCCCGGGACACCCAGCCCAACGAGCAGTACTTC CASSPRDTQPNEQYF
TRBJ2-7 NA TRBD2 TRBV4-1 TGCGCCAGCAGCCAAGCCCCATCCGGGACTAGCGGGAGGGCACCCGAGCAGTACTTC CASSQAPSGTSGRAPEQYF
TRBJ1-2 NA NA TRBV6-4 TGTGCCAGCAGTGATACCGGGAAGGGCTATGGCTACACCTTC CASSDTGKGYGYTF
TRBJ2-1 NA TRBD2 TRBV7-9 TGTGCCAGCAGCGACGAACTAGCGAATGAGCAGTTCTTC CASSDELANEQFF
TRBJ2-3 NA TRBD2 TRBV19 TGTGCCAGTAGTATATTAAGCGGGGCCACAGATACGCAGTATTTT CASSILSGATDTQYF
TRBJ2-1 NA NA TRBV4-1 TGCGCCAGCAGCTCACGGACTCCCGATGAGCAGTTCTTC CASSSRTPDEQFF
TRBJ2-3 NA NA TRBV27 TGTGCCAGCAATCTGAAGGGCGGGGCAGATACGCAGTATTTT CASNLKGGADTQYF
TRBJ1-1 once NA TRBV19 TGTGCCAGTAGTGGGCTGGGGGCTCAGGTGAACACTGAAGCTTTCTTT CASSGLGAQVNTEAFF
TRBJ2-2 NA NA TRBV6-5 TGTGCCAGCAGTGGTAGCGACCTGAACACCGGGGAGCTGTTTTTT CASSGSDLNTGELFF
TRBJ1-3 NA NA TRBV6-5 TGTGCCAGCAGTTACTCTTGGGAACCCTCTGGAAACACCATATATTTT CASSYSWEPSGNTIYF
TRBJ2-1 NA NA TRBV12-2 TGTGCAAGTCGCTTAGAACTAGCGGGAAACAATGAGCAGTTCTTC CASRLELAGNNEQFF
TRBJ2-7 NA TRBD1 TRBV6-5 TGTGCCAGCGGGGACAGGGGGCTAGAGCAGTACTTC CASGDRGLEQYF
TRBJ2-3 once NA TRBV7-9 TGTGCCAGCAGCTTAGCGAAGGGGCGCGGTCCAGATACGCAGTATTTT CASSLAKGRGPDTQYF
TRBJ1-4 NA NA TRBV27 TGTGCCAGCAGTTTGACCGGGGACAATGAAAAACTGTTTTTT CASSLTGDNEKLFF
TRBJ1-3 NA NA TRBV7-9 TGTGCCAGCAGCTTAGTAGGGGTCTCTGGAAACACCATATATTTT CASSLVGVSGNTIYF
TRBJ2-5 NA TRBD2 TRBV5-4 TGTGCCAGCAGACCCCTAGCGGGGGGCAAGGAGACCCAGTACTTC CASRPLAGGKETQYF
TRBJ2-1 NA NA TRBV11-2 TGTGCCAGCAGCTTAGGGGGGGACAATGAGCAGTTCTTC CASSLGGDNEQFF